Listed below are T cell receptor beta chains from one sample, sequenced in a study of blood T cells in healthy people across ages. MiXCR, run by TCRdb on the 5' RACE reads, gives a single entry per CDR3 protein. This sample carries roughly 500,000 distinct CDR3 sequences, approximately 27% of them seen once, and the ten largest clones take approximately 18%. Sample: blood. Receptors were obtained from a woman in her sixties or seventies in good health. Each CDR3 is given with its conserved first and last residue. The order of the fields is D gene, V gene, clone size, J gene, CDR3 protein, CDR3 DNA. A D gene is named only where the DNA matches it firmly. The listing skips clone size in some rows; elsewhere it reads once, few, many or a size class.

d_gene: NA; v_gene: TRBV6-5; abundance: many; j_gene: TRBJ2-3; CDR3aa: CASNKWGETGDTQYF; CDR3nt: TGTGCCAGCAATAAATGGGGGGAAACAGGAGATACGCAGTATTTT
d_gene: TRBD1; v_gene: TRBV7-9; abundance: few; j_gene: TRBJ1-4; CDR3aa: CASSKRASQGPNEKLFF; CDR3nt: TGTGCCAGCTCCAAACGCGCGTCACAGGGGCCTAATGAAAAACTGTTTTTT
d_gene: TRBD1; v_gene: TRBV29-1; abundance: NA; j_gene: TRBJ1-1; CDR3aa: CSVKQGAAGTEAFF; CDR3nt: TGCAGCGTTAAACAGGGGGCTGCGGGAACTGAAGCTTTCTTT
d_gene: NA; v_gene: TRBV4-1; abundance: many; j_gene: TRBJ2-2; CDR3aa: CASSQGALLANTGELFF; CDR3nt: TGCGCCAGCAGCCAAGGGGCCTTACTAGCGAACACCGGGGAGCTGTTTTTT
d_gene: NA; v_gene: TRBV20-1; abundance: NA; j_gene: TRBJ2-1; CDR3aa: CSARGRWGGNEQFF; CDR3nt: TGCAGTGCTAGAGGGCGGTGGGGTGGCAATGAGCAGTTCTTC
d_gene: NA; v_gene: TRBV3-1; abundance: few; j_gene: TRBJ1-1; CDR3aa: CASSHRGTEAFF; CDR3nt: TGTGCCAGCAGCCACAGGGGTACTGAAGCTTTCTTT
d_gene: NA; v_gene: TRBV7-2; abundance: NA; j_gene: TRBJ2-3; CDR3aa: CASSPSGLSTDTQYF; CDR3nt: TGTGCCAGCAGCCCAAGTGGCCTTAGCACAGATACGCAGTATTTT
d_gene: NA; v_gene: TRBV7-3; abundance: many; j_gene: TRBJ2-1; CDR3aa: CASSLTGVYNEQFF; CDR3nt: TGTGCCAGCAGCTTAACGGGGGTATACAATGAGCAGTTCTTC
d_gene: TRBD1; v_gene: TRBV10-3; abundance: few; j_gene: TRBJ1-5; CDR3aa: CAISEGQGAGQPQHF; CDR3nt: TGTGCCATCAGTGAAGGACAGGGGGCCGGTCAGCCCCAGCATTTT
d_gene: TRBD1; v_gene: TRBV20-1; abundance: NA; j_gene: TRBJ2-2; CDR3aa: CSAPDRATGELFF; CDR3nt: TGCAGTGCCCCCGACAGGGCTACCGGGGAGCTGTTTTTT
d_gene: NA; v_gene: TRBV10-3; abundance: NA; j_gene: TRBJ2-3; CDR3aa: CAISPGHSTDTQYF; CDR3nt: TGTGCCATCAGCCCGGGACATAGCACAGATACGCAGTATTTT
d_gene: TRBD1; v_gene: TRBV7-2; abundance: few; j_gene: TRBJ1-1; CDR3aa: CASTLGQGWTEAFF; CDR3nt: TGTGCCAGCACCCTGGGACAGGGATGGACTGAAGCTTTCTTT
d_gene: TRBD1; v_gene: TRBV10-3; abundance: NA; j_gene: TRBJ2-7; CDR3aa: CAISDQTGGVEQDF; CDR3nt: TGTGCCATCAGTGACCAGACAGGGGGCGTCGAGCAGGACTTC
d_gene: NA; v_gene: TRBV12-5; abundance: NA; j_gene: TRBJ2-7; CDR3aa: CASGLRSYEQYF; CDR3nt: TGTGCTAGTGGCCTTCGGTCTTACGAGCAGTACTTC
d_gene: TRBD1; v_gene: TRBV20-1; abundance: NA; j_gene: TRBJ2-2; CDR3aa: CSAREGRGPAGELFF; CDR3nt: TGCAGTGCTAGAGAGGGCAGGGGGCCAGCCGGGGAGCTGTTTTTT
d_gene: NA; v_gene: TRBV12-3/TRBV12-4; abundance: NA; j_gene: TRBJ2-7; CDR3aa: CASSPHPSRDPFEQYF; CDR3nt: TGTGCCAGCAGCCCCCACCCGAGCCGGGATCCTTTCGAGCAGTACTTC
d_gene: NA; v_gene: TRBV7-2; abundance: few; j_gene: TRBJ2-2; CDR3aa: CASSPMGAGGLFF; CDR3nt: TGTGCCAGCAGCCCCATGGGGGCCGGGGGGCTGTTTTTT
d_gene: NA; v_gene: TRBV4-3; abundance: NA; j_gene: TRBJ2-2; CDR3aa: CASSQDWGTNTGELFF; CDR3nt: TGCGCCAGCAGCCAAGATTGGGGGACCAACACCGGGGAGCTGTTTTTT
d_gene: NA; v_gene: TRBV6-2/TRBV6-3; abundance: few; j_gene: TRBJ2-7; CDR3aa: CASNDGIPYEQYF; CDR3nt: TGTGCCAGCAACGACGGCATTCCCTACGAGCAGTACTTC
d_gene: TRBD2; v_gene: TRBV20-1; abundance: few; j_gene: TRBJ2-5; CDR3aa: CSAYTSGGAEETQYF; CDR3nt: TGCAGTGCTTATACTAGCGGGGGGGCCGAAGAGACCCAGTACTTC
d_gene: NA; v_gene: TRBV19; abundance: NA; j_gene: TRBJ1-5; CDR3aa: CASSMRPREPQHF; CDR3nt: TGTGCCAGTAGTATGAGGCCTCGGGAGCCCCAGCATTTT
d_gene: TRBD2; v_gene: TRBV9; abundance: NA; j_gene: TRBJ2-5; CDR3aa: CASSVGGLVFEETQYF; CDR3nt: TGTGCCAGCAGCGTCGGTGGACTAGTGTTCGAAGAGACCCAGTACTTC
d_gene: NA; v_gene: TRBV6-1; abundance: NA; j_gene: TRBJ2-5; CDR3aa: CASSDLGIQEAQYF; CDR3nt: TGTGCCAGCAGTGACTTGGGGATCCAAGAGGCCCAGTACTTC
d_gene: TRBD1; v_gene: TRBV5-1; abundance: NA; j_gene: TRBJ1-4; CDR3aa: CASSHGQGEEKLFF; CDR3nt: TGCGCCAGCAGCCACGGACAGGGGGAAGAAAAACTGTTTTTT
d_gene: TRBD1; v_gene: TRBV20-1; abundance: NA; j_gene: TRBJ1-1; CDR3aa: CSARQGARSTEAFF; CDR3nt: TGCAGTGCCCGACAGGGGGCGAGAAGCACTGAAGCTTTCTTT
d_gene: NA; v_gene: TRBV2; abundance: NA; j_gene: TRBJ2-3; CDR3aa: CASSVVPVTDTQYF; CDR3nt: TGTGCCAGCAGTGTGGTCCCCGTGACAGATACGCAGTATTTT
d_gene: TRBD1; v_gene: TRBV19; abundance: few; j_gene: TRBJ2-5; CDR3aa: CASSITGDRGGTQYF; CDR3nt: TGTGCCAGTAGTATTACGGGGGACAGGGGAGGGACCCAGTACTTC
d_gene: NA; v_gene: TRBV5-1; abundance: few; j_gene: TRBJ2-3; CDR3aa: CASPSGLSPPTDTQYF; CDR3nt: TGCGCCAGCCCCTCGGGCCTCAGCCCCCCCACAGATACGCAGTATTTT
d_gene: NA; v_gene: TRBV12-3/TRBV12-4; abundance: few; j_gene: TRBJ2-3; CDR3aa: CASSQDSPSTDTQYF; CDR3nt: TGTGCCAGCAGTCAGGACAGTCCTAGCACAGATACGCAGTATTTT
d_gene: TRBD1; v_gene: TRBV29-1; abundance: NA; j_gene: TRBJ2-3; CDR3aa: CSVKTQGAADTQYF; CDR3nt: TGCAGCGTTAAGACGCAGGGGGCGGCAGATACGCAGTATTTT
d_gene: NA; v_gene: TRBV7-8; abundance: NA; j_gene: TRBJ2-5; CDR3aa: CASSFRDNLQETQYF; CDR3nt: TGTGCCAGCAGCTTCCGGGACAATCTCCAAGAGACCCAGTACTTC
d_gene: TRBD2; v_gene: TRBV9; abundance: NA; j_gene: TRBJ2-3; CDR3aa: CASSASGGSVDTQYF; CDR3nt: TGTGCCAGCAGCGCTAGCGGGGGATCGGTAGATACGCAGTATTTT
d_gene: NA; v_gene: TRBV6-5; abundance: NA; j_gene: TRBJ1-5; CDR3aa: CASSSQAQQPQHF; CDR3nt: TGTGCCAGCAGCTCCCAGGCCCAACAGCCCCAGCATTTT
d_gene: TRBD2; v_gene: TRBV27; abundance: NA; j_gene: TRBJ2-3; CDR3aa: CASSSGLAGLRNTQYF; CDR3nt: TGTGCCAGCAGTTCCGGACTAGCGGGGTTAAGAAATACGCAGTATTTT
d_gene: NA; v_gene: TRBV7-2; abundance: NA; j_gene: TRBJ2-1; CDR3aa: CASSLEGSGSCNEQFF; CDR3nt: TGTGCCAGCAGCTTAGAGGGCAGCGGGTCCTGCAATGAGCAGTTCTTC
d_gene: TRBD2; v_gene: TRBV6-2/TRBV6-3; abundance: NA; j_gene: TRBJ2-1; CDR3aa: CASSSPGEAGGRQFF; CDR3nt: TGTGCCAGCAGTTCCCCAGGGGAAGCGGGGGGGCGTCAGTTCTTC
d_gene: NA; v_gene: TRBV11-2; abundance: NA; j_gene: TRBJ1-4; CDR3aa: CASGMGPDKLFF; CDR3nt: TGTGCCAGCGGGATGGGGCCTGATAAACTGTTTTTT
d_gene: NA; v_gene: TRBV7-3; abundance: few; j_gene: TRBJ1-1; CDR3aa: CASSLTDSANTEAFF; CDR3nt: TGTGCCAGCAGCTTAACGGACAGCGCGAACACTGAAGCTTTCTTT
d_gene: NA; v_gene: TRBV29-1; abundance: NA; j_gene: TRBJ1-2; CDR3aa: CSVEATANYGYTF; CDR3nt: TGCAGCGTTGAAGCGACAGCAAACTATGGCTACACCTTC
d_gene: NA; v_gene: TRBV20-1; abundance: NA; j_gene: TRBJ2-1; CDR3aa: CSARGRASVGEQFF; CDR3nt: TGCAGTGCTAGAGGCAGGGCCAGTGTCGGTGAGCAGTTCTTC
d_gene: TRBD1; v_gene: TRBV6-6; abundance: many; j_gene: TRBJ1-4; CDR3aa: CASTDSPHDRGVYEKLFF; CDR3nt: TGTGCCAGCACCGACTCCCCCCATGACAGGGGAGTGTATGAAAAACTGTTTTTT
d_gene: NA; v_gene: TRBV20-1; abundance: NA; j_gene: TRBJ2-5; CDR3aa: CSAVRETQYF; CDR3nt: TGCAGTGCCGTACGGGAGACCCAGTACTTC
d_gene: NA; v_gene: TRBV5-1; abundance: NA; j_gene: TRBJ1-4; CDR3aa: CASSLARRTTNEKLFF; CDR3nt: TGCGCCAGCAGCTTGGCCAGGAGAACAACTAATGAAAAACTGTTTTTT
d_gene: TRBD1; v_gene: TRBV14; abundance: NA; j_gene: TRBJ2-3; CDR3aa: CASSFRTGMGSDTQYF; CDR3nt: TGTGCCAGCAGCTTTCGGACAGGCATGGGGTCAGATACGCAGTATTTT
d_gene: TRBD1; v_gene: TRBV7-7; abundance: NA; j_gene: TRBJ1-3; CDR3aa: CASSIGTGGGNTIYF; CDR3nt: TGTGCTAGCAGCATCGGGACAGGAGGAGGAAACACCATATATTTT
d_gene: NA; v_gene: TRBV6-5; abundance: few; j_gene: TRBJ2-3; CDR3aa: CASSYPGTETQYF; CDR3nt: TGTGCCAGCAGTTATCCGGGGACCGAGACGCAGTATTTT
d_gene: TRBD2; v_gene: TRBV2; abundance: NA; j_gene: TRBJ2-1; CDR3aa: CASSDRSGGAPEQFF; CDR3nt: TGTGCCAGCAGTGATAGGAGCGGGGGGGCCCCTGAGCAGTTCTTC
d_gene: TRBD2; v_gene: TRBV6-6; abundance: few; j_gene: TRBJ2-7; CDR3aa: CASSRSQLAGPSEQYF; CDR3nt: TGTGCCAGCAGTCGTTCCCAACTAGCGGGGCCGTCCGAGCAGTACTTC